Listed below are T cell receptor beta chains from one sample, sequenced in a study of blood T cell repertoires in COVID-19. TCRdb keeps only in-frame clones here, not all; method: immunoSEQ multiplex PCR. Of about 110,000 clones detected, around 80% appear once; the ten largest clones hold less than 4%. The sequenced sample consisted of peripheral blood. The receptors were gathered from a woman older than 75 with acute or convalescent COVID-19. CDR3s include the opening cysteine and the closing phenylalanine or tryptophan. The D gene is left open where the match is weak. Expanded clones are given a class, and other clones once, few, many or no size at all.

abundance: once; d_gene: NA; v_gene: TRBV11-2; j_gene: TRBJ2-2; CDR3aa: CASSLSWNTGELFF; CDR3nt: TGTGCCAGCAGCTTATCCTGGAACACCGGGGAGCTGTTTTTT
abundance: NA; d_gene: NA; v_gene: TRBV5-6; j_gene: TRBJ2-7; CDR3aa: CASSSRGVGEQYF; CDR3nt: TGTGCCAGCAGCTCGCGCGGGGTGGGCGAGCAGTACTTC
abundance: NA; d_gene: TRBD1; v_gene: TRBV6-5; j_gene: TRBJ2-3; CDR3aa: CATDRGLGDTQYF; CDR3nt: TGTGCCACAGACAGGGGGCTTGGTGATACGCAGTATTTT
abundance: NA; d_gene: TRBD1; v_gene: TRBV9; j_gene: TRBJ1-3; CDR3aa: CASSEGQGAGNTIYF; CDR3nt: TGTGCCAGCAGCGAAGGACAGGGGGCCGGAAACACCATATATTTT
abundance: NA; d_gene: TRBD1; v_gene: TRBV27; j_gene: TRBJ2-3; CDR3aa: CASSSYSGQGGDTQYF; CDR3nt: TGTGCCAGCAGCTCCTATTCGGGACAGGGGGGAGATACGCAGTATTTT
abundance: NA; d_gene: TRBD1; v_gene: TRBV2; j_gene: TRBJ1-4; CDR3aa: CASASGGEKLFF; CDR3nt: TGTGCCAGCGCGTCAGGGGGGGAAAAACTGTTTTTT
abundance: NA; d_gene: TRBD2; v_gene: TRBV6-2/TRBV6-3; j_gene: TRBJ2-1; CDR3aa: CASSPRTSGTSYNEQFF; CDR3nt: TGTGCCAGCAGTCCCCGGACTAGCGGGACCTCCTACAATGAGCAGTTCTTC
abundance: NA; d_gene: NA; v_gene: TRBV7-9; j_gene: TRBJ1-6; CDR3aa: CASSLRSSYNSPLHF; CDR3nt: TGTGCCAGCAGCTTACGGAGCTCCTATAATTCACCCCTCCACTTT
abundance: NA; d_gene: TRBD1; v_gene: TRBV7-2; j_gene: TRBJ1-4; CDR3aa: CASSQRTGGEFEKLFF; CDR3nt: TGTGCCAGCAGCCAAAGAACAGGGGGCGAATTTGAAAAACTGTTTTTT
abundance: NA; d_gene: NA; v_gene: TRBV3-1/TRBV3-2; j_gene: TRBJ1-5; CDR3aa: CASSQGGNQPQHF; CDR3nt: TGTGCCAGCAGCCAGGGAGGTAATCAGCCCCAGCATTTT
abundance: NA; d_gene: NA; v_gene: TRBV9; j_gene: TRBJ1-4; CDR3aa: CASRPTGSEKLFF; CDR3nt: TGTGCCAGCAGACCAACTGGGAGTGAAAAACTGTTTTTT
abundance: NA; d_gene: NA; v_gene: TRBV3-1/TRBV3-2; j_gene: TRBJ1-1; CDR3aa: CATQAGANEAFF; CDR3nt: TGTGCCACCCAAGCGGGGGCGAATGAAGCTTTCTTT
abundance: NA; d_gene: NA; v_gene: TRBV5-4; j_gene: TRBJ2-2; CDR3aa: CASSLAGYTGELFF; CDR3nt: TGTGCCAGCAGCTTGGCAGGATACACCGGGGAGCTGTTTTTT
abundance: once; d_gene: NA; v_gene: TRBV6-2/TRBV6-3; j_gene: TRBJ2-1; CDR3aa: CASSYFVGDSYNEQFF; CDR3nt: TGTGCCAGCAGTTACTTTGTGGGCGACTCCTACAATGAGCAGTTCTTC
abundance: once; d_gene: NA; v_gene: TRBV2; j_gene: TRBJ2-3; CDR3aa: CASSGQGRGTDTQYF; CDR3nt: TGTGCCAGCAGTGGACAGGGGAGGGGCACAGATACGCAGTATTTT
abundance: few; d_gene: NA; v_gene: TRBV7-2; j_gene: TRBJ2-3; CDR3aa: CASSTRADTQYF; CDR3nt: TGTGCCAGCAGCACCCGGGCAGATACGCAGTATTTT
abundance: few; d_gene: TRBD2; v_gene: TRBV5-1; j_gene: TRBJ2-1; CDR3aa: CASSLGTSGRIYNEQFF; CDR3nt: TGCGCCAGCAGCTTGGGGACTAGCGGGAGAATCTACAATGAGCAGTTCTTC
abundance: NA; d_gene: TRBD1; v_gene: TRBV28; j_gene: TRBJ1-4; CDR3aa: CASSRGQGWEKLFF; CDR3nt: TGTGCCAGCAGCCGGGGACAGGGTTGGGAAAAACTGTTTTTT
abundance: few; d_gene: TRBD2; v_gene: TRBV3-1/TRBV3-2; j_gene: TRBJ2-1; CDR3aa: CASSSLAGGPEDNEQFF; CDR3nt: TGTGCCAGCAGTTCACTAGCGGGAGGGCCAGAGGACAATGAGCAGTTCTTC
abundance: once; d_gene: TRBD1; v_gene: TRBV5-1; j_gene: TRBJ2-3; CDR3aa: CASSRGQSTDTQYF; CDR3nt: TGCGCCAGCAGCAGGGGACAGAGCACAGATACGCAGTATTTT
abundance: once; d_gene: TRBD1; v_gene: TRBV7-3; j_gene: TRBJ1-1; CDR3aa: CASSLQGDDTEAFF; CDR3nt: TGTGCCAGCAGTTTACAGGGGGATGACACTGAAGCTTTCTTT
abundance: NA; d_gene: TRBD2; v_gene: TRBV24-1; j_gene: TRBJ2-1; CDR3aa: CATSDSRTSFPLAEQFF; CDR3nt: TGTGCCACCAGTGATTCTCGGACTAGCTTCCCCCTCGCTGAGCAGTTCTTC
abundance: once; d_gene: NA; v_gene: TRBV18; j_gene: TRBJ1-5; CDR3aa: CASSPGGDQPQHF; CDR3nt: TGTGCCAGCTCACCTGGAGGGGATCAGCCCCAGCATTTT
abundance: NA; d_gene: NA; v_gene: TRBV3-1/TRBV3-2; j_gene: TRBJ2-7; CDR3aa: CASSSTYEQYF; CDR3nt: TGTGCCAGCAGTTCCACCTACGAGCAGTACTTC
abundance: NA; d_gene: NA; v_gene: TRBV7-9; j_gene: TRBJ2-7; CDR3aa: CASSTIDSYEQYF; CDR3nt: TGTGCCAGCAGCACTATTGACTCCTACGAGCAGTACTTC
abundance: few; d_gene: NA; v_gene: TRBV9; j_gene: TRBJ2-2; CDR3aa: CASSVVGGVGELFF; CDR3nt: TGTGCCAGCAGCGTAGTAGGGGGTGTCGGGGAGCTGTTTTTT
abundance: NA; d_gene: TRBD1; v_gene: TRBV6-1; j_gene: TRBJ1-2; CDR3aa: CASSEMGQGDYGYTF; CDR3nt: TGTGCCAGCAGTGAAATGGGACAGGGTGACTATGGCTACACCTTC
abundance: few; d_gene: NA; v_gene: TRBV6-6; j_gene: TRBJ2-7; CDR3aa: CASRTRDKSYF; CDR3nt: TGTGCCAGCAGAACACGGGACAAGTCGTACTTC
abundance: NA; d_gene: NA; v_gene: TRBV7-2; j_gene: TRBJ2-1; CDR3aa: CASSLSSSYNEQFF; CDR3nt: TGTGCCAGCAGCCTTTCTAGCTCCTACAATGAGCAGTTCTTC
abundance: few; d_gene: NA; v_gene: TRBV6-2/TRBV6-3; j_gene: TRBJ1-2; CDR3aa: CASSNQETGPGGYGYTF; CDR3nt: TGTGCCAGCAGCAACCAAGAGACAGGTCCGGGAGGCTATGGCTACACCTTC
abundance: NA; d_gene: TRBD2; v_gene: TRBV28; j_gene: TRBJ2-1; CDR3aa: CASSFIASGNYNEQFF; CDR3nt: TGTGCCAGCAGTTTTATTGCTAGCGGGAATTACAATGAGCAGTTCTTC
abundance: NA; d_gene: NA; v_gene: TRBV2; j_gene: TRBJ2-1; CDR3aa: CASSIIQGNEQFF; CDR3nt: TGTGCCAGCAGCATAATACAGGGCAATGAGCAGTTCTTC
abundance: NA; d_gene: TRBD1; v_gene: TRBV5-1; j_gene: TRBJ2-7; CDR3aa: CASSLGSGQGYEQYF; CDR3nt: TGCGCCAGCAGCTTGGGATCGGGACAGGGCTACGAGCAGTACTTC
abundance: NA; d_gene: NA; v_gene: TRBV10-3; j_gene: TRBJ1-3; CDR3aa: CAISGGLSGNTIYF; CDR3nt: TGTGCCATCAGTGGTGGCCTCTCTGGAAACACCATATATTTT